The 20 T cell receptor beta chains presented below share a single source sample, sequenced in a study of blood T cell repertoires in COVID-19. Assay: immunoSEQ multiplex PCR; the TCRdb copy retains only in-frame clones and omits some. This table holds around 290,000 clones, more than 70% found once. Material: PBMCs or T cells enriched from blood (not recorded which). These TCRs come from a woman aged 55 to 70 in a cohort exposed to, infected with or recovered from COVID-19 (not recorded which).

This clone was recorded only once. The chain combines TRBV13 with TRBJ1-2, with a weak D call TRBD1 (6 bases). Germline CDR1 reads PRHDT; CDR2 reads FYEKMQ (reference sequence). CDR3 length: 15 amino acids. Trimming shortened V by 3 bases and J by 4 bases, and 15 bases separated the two germline ends. The CDR3 is CASSFMTGALYGYTF. CDR3 DNA sequence: TGTGCCAGCAGCTTTATGACAGGCGCCCTCTATGGCTACACCTTC.

The chain recombines TRBV2 with TRBJ2-1; 10 bases line up with TRBD2. Trimming cost V 7 bases and J 8 bases; bases outside gene matches: 5. Germline V CDR1 and CDR2: SNHLY, FYNNEI. The length of the CDR3 is 13 residues. CDR3 DNA: TGTGCCAGCACCGGGGGACTAGCGTATGAGCAGTTCTTC. As protein: CASTGGLAYEQFF.

The gene calls are TRBV27 and TRBJ2-1, with 8 nucleotides matching TRBD1. V lost 2 bases and J lost 10; bases outside the gene matches: 10. Germline assignment: CDR1 MNHEY and CDR2 SMNVEV (reference sequence). The CDR3 extends over 15 amino acids. CDR3 DNA: TGTGCCAGCAGTTTAAAACAGGGGGACCTCAAGGAGCAGTTCTTC. Residues: CASSLKQGDLKEQFF.

This chain joins TRBV6-5 and TRBJ1-1; D not resolved. Per the germline V gene, CDR1 is MNHEY and CDR2 is SVGAGI. The CDR3 totals 14 residues. Trimming took 5 bases from V and 4 from J, leaving 14 bases between them. CDR3 nucleotide sequence: TGTGCCAGCAGTAAAAGAAACGGCGGCACTGAAGCTTTCTTT. This codes for CASSKRNGGTEAFF.

The CDR3 nucleotides read TGTGCCAGCAGCTTTCGGGGAAAATATAGCAATCAGCCCCAGCATTTT. This codes for CASSFRGKYSNQPQHF. The chain recombines TRBV5-6 with TRBJ1-5, with D unresolved. In germline, CDR1 is SGHDT, CDR2 YYEEEE. The ends were cut back, 2 bases at V and 0 bases at J, with 12 bases in the middle. This CDR3 comprises 16 residues.

The J gene is TRBJ1-2, the V gene TRBV19; possibly TRBD1 for D (6 bases). Trimming removed 6 bases from V and 6 bases from J, with 20 bases in between. Germline CDR1 LNHDA, CDR2 SQIVND (reference sequence). CDR3 length: 15 residues. The CDR3 DNA follows: TGTGCCAGTAGCCGAATTTTGGGGGACAAGGATGGCTACACCTTC. Its translation is CASSRILGDKDGYTF.

The chain couples TRBV10-1 to TRBJ1-5; D perhaps matches TRBD1 (6 bases). CDR1 and CDR2 (germline): WNHNN, SYGVQD (reference sequence). CDR3 size: 13 residues. V was cut by 6 bases and J by 3 bases, with 9 bases left in between. CDR3 nucleotide sequence: TGCGCCAGCAGCCGGGACACCAATCAGCCCCAGCATTTT. It codes for CASSRDTNQPQHF.

The chain is built from TRBV28 and TRBJ1-5, with D maybe TRBD1 (6 bases). Germline V lookup: CDR1 MDHEN, CDR2 SYDVKM. Deletions cut 5 bases from V and 5 bases from J, with 13 bases between. The CDR3 has 14 residues. This chain's CDR3 is CASSIGGSYQPQHF. CDR3 coding DNA: TGTGCCAGCAGTATTGGGGGCTCGTATCAGCCCCAGCATTTT.

This clone has a handful of counts. V usage is TRBV4-1 and J usage is TRBJ2-5, with 10 bases lining up with TRBD1. V lost 0 bases and J lost 5; bases outside the gene matches: 12. The CDR3 extends over 18 amino acids. CDR1 and CDR2 (germline): MGHRA, YSYEKL. The CDR3 spells CASSQDSSGQGRRETQYF. The DNA for the CDR3 is TGCGCCAGCAGCCAAGATTCCTCGGGACAGGGGAGGAGGGAGACCCAGTACTTC.

CDR3 in DNA: TGTGCCAGCAGCTTAGACGGGAGTGGGACCCAGTACTTC. Its translation: CASSLDGSGTQYF. This chain joins TRBV7-2 and TRBJ2-5, with D perhaps matching TRBD2 (6 bases). V lost 1 base, J lost 7 bases, and 10 bases lay in between. The CDR3 length is 13 residues. The V gene's germline CDR1 is SGHTA and CDR2 FQGNSA.

The genes are TRBV18 and TRBJ1-3, with 7 bases identical to TRBD1. The V segment lost 3 bases and the J segment 4 bases; nucleotides outside the gene matches: 6. This CDR3 has 15 residues. Germline V CDR1 and CDR2: KGHSH, LQKENI. CDR3 amino acids: CASSPTGNLGNTIYF. Here the CDR3 DNA reads TGTGCCAGCTCACCGACAGGGAATCTAGGAAACACCATATATTTT.

This sequence joins TRBV10-3 and TRBJ1-5; tentative D call: TRBD1 (6 bases). Germline V CDR1 and CDR2: ENHRY, SYGVKD. Trimming took off 3 bases at V and 4 bases at J, with 10 bases between the two ends. The CDR3 is 14 residues long. The CDR3 DNA follows: TGTGCCATCAGTGACAGGGGAGAGAATCAGCCCCAGCATTTT. It specifies CAISDRGENQPQHF.

V usage is TRBV6-5 and J usage is TRBJ2-1, with TRBD2 matching 11 bases. With V trimmed by 4 bases and J by 6 bases, 8 bases remained unmatched. The CDR3 sequence is 16 residues long. Germline loops: CDR1 MNHEY, CDR2 SVGAGI. In DNA form, the CDR3 reads TGTGCCAGCAGTTCCTCCCGGACTAGCGGGCCCAATGAGCAGTTCTTC. Translating gives CASSSSRTSGPNEQFF.

The chain has TRBV5-4 and TRBJ2-1, with 11 bases that match TRBD2. This CDR3 spans 17 amino acids. V shed 3 bases and J 4 bases; nucleotides not matched to a gene: 9. CDR1 is SGHNT, CDR2 YYREEE, per germline (reference sequence). CDR3 residues: CASSWGSTSGTYNEQFF. The CDR3 DNA reads as TGTGCCAGCAGCTGGGGGTCGACTAGCGGGACTTACAATGAGCAGTTCTTC.

The chain is built from TRBV3-1 (or the pseudogene TRBV3-2) and TRBJ1-6; 7 bases match TRBD1. CDR1 and CDR2 (germline): LGHDT, YNNKEL (reference sequence). The CDR3 totals 15 residues. V was pared by 4 bases and J by 7 bases, with 7 bases of the junction left unmatched. The CDR3 sequence is CASSRGDSSNSPLHF. In DNA form, the CDR3 reads TGTGCCAGCAGCCGCGGGGACAGCTCAAATTCACCCCTCCACTTT.

The chain has TRBV19 and TRBJ1-1, with D maybe TRBD1 (6 bases). The V gene lost 6 bases and the J gene lost 3 bases, with 17 bases spanning the gap. The germline CDR1 and CDR2 sequences are LNHDA and SQIVND (reference sequence). This CDR3 region has 15 residues. The CDR3 region is CASREQGPGDTEAFF. In nucleotides, the CDR3 is TGTGCCAGTAGAGAACAGGGACCTGGGGACACTGAAGCTTTCTTT.

V gene TRBV5-4 combines with J gene TRBJ2-1, with D possibly being TRBD1 (6 bases). V lost 3 bases and J 0 bases, leaving 7 bases between the germline ends. The CDR3 is 14 residues long. From germline, CDR1 is SGHNT and CDR2 YYREEE (reference sequence). The CDR3 nucleotides are TGTGCCAGCAGCTCGGACAGCTCCTACAATGAGCAGTTCTTC. Its protein is CASSSDSSYNEQFF.

This clone was counted a single time. The chain has TRBV3-1 (or the pseudogene TRBV3-2) and TRBJ2-2; D is uncertain. The length of the CDR3 is 14 residues. The germline V and J ends were trimmed by 2 bases and 4 bases, with 8 bases remaining between them. Germline V lookup: CDR1 LGHDT, CDR2 YNNKEL (reference sequence). The DNA of the CDR3 is TGTGCCAGCAGCCAAACTCCCCCCACCGGGGAGCTGTTTTTT. Protein product: CASSQTPPTGELFF.

With respect to this clone: This sample also contains other DNA sequences that code for the same CDR3. J is TRBJ2-2 and V is TRBV27; 10 bases agree with TRBD1. The junction had 3 bases not matched to a gene; V was cut back by 6 bases and J by 5 bases. The germline CDR1 and CDR2 sequences are MNHEY and SMNVEV (reference sequence). The CDR3 has 14 amino acids. The CDR3 reads CASSRDRGTGELFF. CDR3 DNA sequence: TGTGCCAGCAGCCGGGACAGGGGAACCGGGGAGCTGTTTTTT.

The V and J genes are TRBV7-9 and TRBJ2-3; D may be TRBD1 (6 bases). The CDR3 spans 11 residues. V lost 8 bases and J 11 bases, leaving 14 bases between the germline ends. CDR1 SEHNR and CDR2 FQNEAQ come from the germline V gene (reference sequence). DNA for the CDR3: TGTGCCAGCTACAGGTTGGGACAGCAGTATTTT. Amino acids: CASYRLGQQYF. The full variable domain, rest sourced from reference TRBV7-9 and TRBJ2-3, is DTGVSQNPRHKITKRGQNVTFRCDPISEHNRLYWYRQTLGQGPEFLTYFQNEAQLEKSRLLSDRFSAERPKGSFSTLEIQRTEQGDSAMYLCASYRLGQQYFGPGTRLTVL.